Shown below are 30 T cell receptor beta chains from a single sample sequenced in a study of blood T cells in healthy people across ages (dated by TCRdb to between 2014 and 2017). The library was generated by 5' RACE. The instrument given in TCRdb is Illumina HiSeq 2500. A second PCR of about 7 to 12 cycles was run with a J-beta primer mix and a sample-barcoded 5' primer. In-frame beta chains were kept once TCRdb had trimmed the public reads at Q25 with fastp and called clones with MiXCR. Each record represents a unique CDR3 protein, reported with the most common genes and DNA among its rows. Here the sample has around 900,000 distinct CDR3 sequences; 51% occur a single time. The ten largest clonotypes hold around a fifth of the sample. The sequencing sample was made of blood. These receptor sequences come from a woman aged 55-70 years in good health.

This clonotype came up a few times. The chain uses TRBV4-3 and TRBJ2-7; the D is unclear. The germline V and J ends were trimmed by 0 bases and 3 bases, with 9 bases remaining between them. From germline, CDR1 is LGHNA and CDR2 YSLEER. This CDR3 contains 14 residues. CDR3 in amino acids: CASSQDSGYYEQYF. CDR3 DNA: TGCGCCAGCAGCCAAGACAGTGGGTACTACGAGCAGTACTTC.

The V gene is TRBV5-5, the J gene TRBJ2-4; 11 bases match TRBD1. There are 14 residues in the CDR3. Trimming at V came to 0 bases and at J to 13 bases, leaving 6 bases not matched to a gene. Germline CDR1 is SGHKS and CDR2 is YYEKEE (reference sequence). The CDR3 protein is CASSLGTGGHQQYF. DNA for the CDR3: TGTGCCAGCAGCTTGGGGACAGGGGGCCACCAGCAGTACTTC.

This clonotype was observed a handful of times. This chain connects TRBV5-1 to TRBJ2-6; D may be TRBD2 (6 bases). Germline CDR1 SGHRS, CDR2 YFSETQ. Between the trimmed V and J ends, which lost 6 bases and 6 bases, there was a span of 16 bases. The CDR3 runs to 15 residues. In DNA form, the CDR3 reads TGCGCCAGCACCCCCGGGGAGGCTGAGGCCAACGTCCTGACTTTC. Translated: CASTPGEAEANVLTF.

To note about this clonotype: The DNA is left out, because the CDR3 cannot be placed on it with certainty; the CDR3 is given as TCRdb lists it. V is TRBV27 and J is TRBJ1-6. Per germline, CDR1 MNHEY and CDR2 SMNVEV (reference sequence). 15 amino acids form the CDR3, both terminal residues included. The CDR3 sequence: CASSFLAGGGSPLHF.

J is TRBJ2-7 and V is TRBV3-1; unclear D gene. V lost 0 bases, J lost 3 bases, and 6 bases lay in between. This CDR3 contains 13 residues. CDR1 is LGHDT, CDR2 YNNKEL, per germline (reference sequence). CDR3 loop: CASSQDPLYEQYF. CDR3 DNA sequence: TGTGCCAGCAGCCAAGATCCGCTCTACGAGCAGTACTTC.

This rearrangement joins TRBV6-6 to TRBJ1-2, with D unclear. The V and J ends lost 0 bases and 4 bases respectively, with 12 bases between them. The CDR3 loop spans 15 amino acids. Looked up from germline, CDR1 is MNHNY and CDR2 is SVGAGI (reference sequence). In DNA form, the CDR3 reads TGTGCCAGCAGTTACTCAGGCAGATCAGCCTATGGCTACACCTTC. This sequence encodes CASSYSGRSAYGYTF.

Points on this clonotype: A read error may account for a junction end that differs from germline. V is TRBV28 and J is TRBJ1-1; D may be TRBD1 (5 bases). From germline, CDR1 is MDHEN and CDR2 SYDVKM. This CDR3 is 14 amino acids long. CDR3 region: CASSLQRQTVQAFF. The CDR3, as DNA: TGTGCAAGCAGCCTACAACGACAGACGGTCCAAGCTTTCTTT. Based on the CDR3 plus reference TRBV28 and TRBJ1-1, the full variable domain is DVKVTQSSRYLVKRTGEKVFLECVQDMDHENMFWYRQDPGLGLRLIYFSYDVKMKEKGDIPEGYSVSREKKERFSLILESASTNQTSMYLCASSLQRQTVQAFFGQGTRLTVV.

In its sample, this clonotype was seen a few times. The V call is TRBV12-3 or TRBV12-4, the J call TRBJ2-1, with D unclear. The length of the CDR3 is 14 residues. Trimming shortened V by 8 bases and J by 4 bases, and 15 bases separated the two germline ends. As DNA, the CDR3 is TGTGCCAGCGCTGTCCGGGCCACATACAATGAGCAGTTCTTC. It yields the protein CASAVRATYNEQFF.

The genes are TRBV30 and TRBJ2-5, with 9 bases identical to TRBD1. Germline V lookup: CDR1 GTSNPN, CDR2 SVGIG (reference sequence). J lost 4 bases, V lost 3 bases, and 6 bases had no gene match. This CDR3 has 14 residues. CDR3 loop: CAWRPGTGIETQYF. The CDR3 DNA is TGTGCCTGGAGGCCCGGGACAGGGATAGAGACCCAGTACTTC.

This rearrangement joins TRBV27 to TRBJ2-5; 9 bases fit TRBD1. This CDR3 comprises 14 residues. V lost 6 bases and J lost 5; bases outside the gene matches: 7. Germline V gene sequence: CDR1 MNHEY, CDR2 SMNVEV (reference sequence). CDR3 region: CASREQGAAETQYF. CDR3 in DNA: TGTGCCAGCAGGGAACAGGGGGCGGCTGAGACCCAGTACTTC.

The rearrangement links TRBV29-1 to TRBJ2-7, with TRBD1 identical over 7 bases. V lost 5 bases to trimming and J lost 0 bases; unmatched junction nucleotides: 7. CDR3 length: 14 amino acids. Germline lookup yields CDR1 SQVTM and CDR2 ANQGSEA. The CDR3 bases are TGCAGCGTTAATAAGGGACAGTACTCCTACGAGCAGTACTTC. This codes for CSVNKGQYSYEQYF.

The rearrangement uses TRBV3-1 and TRBJ2-7; D ambiguous. Germline-derived CDR1 and CDR2 are LGHDT and YNNKEL (reference sequence). This CDR3 is 13 amino acids long. Deletions cut 3 bases from V and 4 bases from J, with 10 bases between. CDR3 DNA sequence: TGTGCCAGCAGCCAGGGTACAGAGTACGAGCAGTACTTC. It codes for CASSQGTEYEQYF.

The DNA for the CDR3 is TGTGCCAGCAGCGTACTTCCGCGACAGGGGCACAATGAGCAGTTCTTC. Amino acids: CASSVLPRQGHNEQFF. V gene TRBV9 combines with J gene TRBJ2-1, with TRBD1 matching over 8 bases. This CDR3 is built from 16 residues. Per germline, CDR1 SGDLS and CDR2 YYNGEE. Unmatched junction bases numbered 8, after V lost 1 base and J lost 5 bases.

The V gene is TRBV7-9, the J gene TRBJ2-3; the D gene could be TRBD1 or TRBD2 (5 bases each). This CDR3 region has 14 residues. Germline V lookup: CDR1 SEHNR, CDR2 FQNEAQ (reference sequence). Trimming left V 5 bases short and J 4 bases short, with 13 bases between. The CDR3 region has the DNA TGTGCCAGCAGCGAGGGACGGATGGCAGATACGCAGTATTTT. Protein product: CASSEGRMADTQYF.

This clonotype was detected only a few times. The rearrangement joins TRBV20-1 to TRBJ2-7; TRBD1 matches 7 bases. CDR1 and CDR2 (germline): DFQATT, SNEGSKA (reference sequence). The CDR3 spans 15 residues. V shed 5 bases and J 0 bases; nucleotides not matched to a gene: 10. The CDR3 nucleotides read TGCAGTGCTCGGACCGGGACAGCCTTCTCCTACGAGCAGTACTTC. It codes for CSARTGTAFSYEQYF.

The chain has TRBV15 and TRBJ2-1; 9 bases align to TRBD2. This CDR3 has 16 residues. After removal of 3 bases from V and 3 bases from J, the junction contained 6 bases not matched to a gene. The germline V gene encodes CDR1 LNHNV and CDR2 YYDKDF (reference sequence). CDR3 sequence: CATSSWSGRNYNEQFF. CDR3 nucleotides: TGTGCCACCAGCAGCTGGAGCGGGAGGAACTACAATGAGCAGTTCTTC.

This clonotype showed up just a few times. This chain joins TRBV7-8 and TRBJ2-3; D gene unclear. Trimming took 4 bases from V and 2 from J, leaving 16 bases between them. Germline V CDR1 and CDR2: SGHVS, FQNEAQ. This CDR3 spans 16 amino acids. DNA of the CDR3: TGTGCCAGCAGCTATCCCCACGACCAAAACACAGATACGCAGTATTTT. Translation gives CASSYPHDQNTDTQYF.

The chain links TRBV4-3 to TRBJ1-6; maybe TRBD1 (6 bases). This CDR3 is built from 15 residues. V lost 2 bases and J 7 bases, leaving 12 bases between the germline ends. CDR1 is LGHNA, CDR2 YSLEER, per germline. This CDR3 reads CASSQRDRRNSPLHF. CDR3 DNA: TGCGCCAGCAGCCAACGAGACAGGCGGAATTCACCCCTCCACTTT.

The chain employs TRBV7-3 and TRBJ2-3; TRBD1 agrees at 7 bases. The CDR3 is 15 amino acids. V lost 5 bases and J lost 4; bases outside the gene matches: 9. CDR1 and CDR2 (germline): SGHTA, FQGTGA. The CDR3 DNA follows: TGTGCCAGCAGCCGGGACAGTGGGCTCCCAGATACGCAGTATTTT. Its protein product is CASSRDSGLPDTQYF.

The chain links TRBV7-9 to TRBJ2-1; TRBD2 aligns across 7 bases. From germline, CDR1 is SEHNR and CDR2 FQNEAQ (reference sequence). The CDR3 length is 14 residues. V lost 5 bases and J lost 8; bases outside the gene matches: 9. CDR3 amino acids: CASSPGGFVDEQFF. As DNA, the CDR3 is TGTGCCAGCAGCCCCGGGGGGTTTGTGGATGAGCAGTTCTTC.

The rearrangement joins TRBV7-2 to TRBJ2-3, with TRBD2 as a possible D gene (6 bases). The V gene lost 4 bases and the J gene lost 2 bases, with 19 bases spanning the gap. CDR3 length: 17 amino acids. CDR1 and CDR2 from the germline V gene are SGHTA and FQGNSA. The CDR3 protein is CASSSWGTGAATDTQYF. For the CDR3, the DNA is TGTGCCAGCAGCTCATGGGGGACGGGAGCTGCCACAGATACGCAGTATTTT.

The CDR3 region has the DNA TGCAGCGTTGAAGATTGGCAGGGGGAGACCCAGTACTTC. Its translation is CSVEDWQGETQYF. V and J are TRBV29-1 and TRBJ2-5; D is possibly TRBD1 (6 bases). The CDR3 is made up of 13 amino acids. Trimming stripped 0 bases from V and 5 bases from J, with 10 bases between. Germline CDR1 and CDR2: SQVTM and ANQGSEA.

The chain uses TRBV11-2 and TRBJ2-4, with D uncertain. V gave up 5 bases and J gave up 2 bases, with 13 bases separating them. The CDR3 extends over 15 amino acids. Germline lookup yields CDR1 SGHAT and CDR2 FQNNGV. CDR3 residues: CASSHPGTSKNIQYF. The CDR3 DNA sequence: TGTGCCAGCAGCCACCCAGGCACGTCCAAAAACATTCAGTACTTC.

This chain connects TRBV12-3 or TRBV12-4 to TRBJ2-3, with a possible D match to TRBD1 (6 bases). Trimming cost V 5 bases and J 4 bases, with 10 bases left between them. The CDR3 consists of 13 residues. The CDR3 sequence is CASSADRPDTQYF. CDR3 nucleotide sequence: TGTGCCAGCAGTGCCGACAGGCCAGATACGCAGTATTTT.

V is TRBV20-1 and J is TRBJ2-1, with D possibly TRBD2 on 5 matching bases. V lost 5 bases to trimming and J lost 0 bases, with 11 bases between them. Germline CDR1 is DFQATT and CDR2 is SNEGSKA (reference sequence). The CDR3 runs 14 residues. CDR3 in DNA: TGCAGTGCTGACATAGGGAGCTCCTACAATGAGCAGTTCTTC. It is translated as CSADIGSSYNEQFF.

The rearrangement links TRBV9 to TRBJ2-3; no reliable D call. Germline-derived CDR1 and CDR2 are SGDLS and YYNGEE. Trimming shortened V by 0 bases and J by 2 bases, and 10 bases separated the two germline ends. The CDR3 covers 15 residues. The CDR3 here is CASSVGGRNTDTQYF. DNA for the CDR3: TGTGCCAGCAGCGTAGGGGGTAGAAACACAGATACGCAGTATTTT.

The chain couples TRBV18 to TRBJ1-1, with D perhaps matching TRBD1 (5 bases). The germline gives CDR1 KGHSH, CDR2 LQKENI. The CDR3 covers 16 residues. With 4 bases removed from V and 2 bases from J, the gap between germline ends came to 17 bases. As DNA, the CDR3 is TGTGCCAGCTCACTCAGGGCAGCAGCGGCCAACACTGAAGCTTTCTTT. Protein product: CASSLRAAAANTEAFF.

This chain connects TRBV7-9 to TRBJ2-3; tentatively, D is TRBD2 (6 bases). This CDR3 region has 15 residues. The germline V gene has CDR1 SEHNR and CDR2 FQNEAQ (reference sequence). V was trimmed by 5 bases and J by 6 bases, leaving 18 bases between them. In nucleotides, the CDR3 is TGTGCCAGCAGCAATCCAGCGGGTGGGTCGGATACGCAGTATTTT. It specifies CASSNPAGGSDTQYF.

This rearrangement joins TRBV19 to TRBJ2-1; 7 bases line up with TRBD1. The CDR3 has 15 amino acids. CDR1 and CDR2 (germline): LNHDA, SQIVND (reference sequence). J lost 2 bases, V lost 0 bases, and 1 base had no gene match. The CDR3 bases are TGTGCCAGTAGTATAGAGCAGGGGGCCTACAATGAGCAGTTCTTC. Translating gives CASSIEQGAYNEQFF. Full variable domain (remainder filled in from reference TRBV19 and TRBJ2-1): DGGITQSPKYLFRKEGQNVTLSCEQNLNHDAMYWYRQDPGQGLRLIYYSQIVNDFQKGDIAEGYSVSREKKESFPLTVTSAQKNPTAFYLCASSIEQGAYNEQFFGPGTRLTVL.

The chain joins TRBV11-2 to TRBJ2-5, with TRBD1 identical over 10 bases. The J segment lost 4 bases and the V segment lost 8 bases, leaving 10 bases of the junction unmatched. From germline, CDR1 is SGHAT and CDR2 FQNNGV. The CDR3 runs to 15 residues. CDR3 in DNA: TGTGCCAGCGACTTAAGACAGGGGGCTGGAGAGACCCAGTACTTC. Its translation is CASDLRQGAGETQYF. Full variable domain (missing parts from reference TRBV11-2 and TRBJ2-5): EAGVAQSPRYKIIEKRQSVAFWCNPISGHATLYWYQQILGQGPKLLIQFQNNGVVDDSQLPKDRFSAERLKGVDSTLKIQPAKLEDSAVYLCASDLRQGAGETQYFGPGTRLLVL.